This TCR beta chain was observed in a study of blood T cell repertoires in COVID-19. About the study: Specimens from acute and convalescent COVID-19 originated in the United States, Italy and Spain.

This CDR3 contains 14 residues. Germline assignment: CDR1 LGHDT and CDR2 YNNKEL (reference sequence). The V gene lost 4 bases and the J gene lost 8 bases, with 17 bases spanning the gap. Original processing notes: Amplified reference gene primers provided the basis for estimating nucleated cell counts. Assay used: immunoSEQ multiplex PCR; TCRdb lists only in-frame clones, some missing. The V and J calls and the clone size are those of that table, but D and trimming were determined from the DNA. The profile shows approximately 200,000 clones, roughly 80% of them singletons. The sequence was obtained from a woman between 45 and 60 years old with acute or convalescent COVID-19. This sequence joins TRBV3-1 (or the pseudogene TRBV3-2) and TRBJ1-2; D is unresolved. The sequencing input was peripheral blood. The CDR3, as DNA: TGTGCCAGCAGCCCTCAGGAAGGAACGATAGGCTACACCTTC. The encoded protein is CASSPQEGTIGYTF.